This T cell receptor (beta chain) is from a study of blood T cell repertoires in COVID-19. Overall study: Acute and convalescent COVID-19 samples came from the United States, Italy and Spain. The analysed material was cDNA or gDNA that came from T cells, B-cell-depleted T cells, or PBMCs.

Sequencing was performed with immunoSEQ multiplex PCR; in TCRdb, only in-frame clones are kept and a portion is missing. The table shows nearly 250,000 clones, with 65% to 90% occurring only once. Germline V gene data show CDR1 as SGHVS and CDR2 as FNYEAQ. The ends were cut back, 5 bases at V and 0 bases at J, with 14 bases in the middle. This CDR3 is built from 16 residues. Participants, about 18 to 90 years old, spanned around 25 US areas. Clinical history as reported by participants underpinned cohort assignment. The TCR comes from a woman aged 45-59 years with acute COVID-19. The V and J genes are TRBV7-6 and TRBJ1-3; the D gene is possibly TRBD1 (6 bases). Material: PBMCs or T cells enriched from blood (not recorded which). CDR3 region: CASSPIAGASGNTIYF. CDR3 nucleotide sequence: TGTGCCAGCAGCCCCATTGCAGGGGCCTCTGGAAACACCATATATTTT. Combining the CDR3 with reference TRBV7-6 and TRBJ1-3 gives the whole variable domain GAGVSQSPRYKVTKRGQDVALRCDPISGHVSLYWYRQALGQGPEFLTYFNYEAQQDKSGLPNDRFSAERPEGSISTLTIQRTEQRDSAMYRCASSPIAGASGNTIYFGEGSWLTVV.